This record concerns one TCR beta chain sequence. Its target is not known. These data come from a study of T cells in Graves' hyperthyroidism and ophthalmopathy. Whole-study findings and limits: Before onset, ophthalmopathy was predicted by the model a median roughly 6.8 months earlier. A model of 13 V-J features distinguished ophthalmopathy from stable hyperthyroidism.

The CDR3 regions of TCR beta were amplified from RNA transcripts. In the first-round RT-PCR of the TCR CDR3, the HTBI primer set was used. MiXCR, applied by TCRdb to the multiplex PCR reads, yields one record per CDR3 protein. Counted here are some 500,000 distinct CDR3 sequences, roughly 25% occurring once; the ten biggest clones make up approximately 10%. This CDR3 spans 15 amino acids. V was shortened by 0 bases and J by 5 bases, with 13 bases between the two germline ends. Uncontrolled infections, other autoimmune diseases, pregnancy or lactation led to exclusion of patients. Thyroid ultrasound and orbital computed tomography, with clinical symptoms and serum thyroxine and TRAb, informed diagnoses.

The sequenced sample was blood. This receptor was identified in a woman in her 30s with Graves' ophthalmopathy. The V gene is TRBV12-3 or TRBV12-4, the J gene TRBJ1-1; D unresolved. In DNA form, the CDR3 reads TGTGCCAGCAGTTTAGCGATAGGGATTGAAACTGAAGCTTTCTTT. Translating it yields CASSLAIGIETEAFF.